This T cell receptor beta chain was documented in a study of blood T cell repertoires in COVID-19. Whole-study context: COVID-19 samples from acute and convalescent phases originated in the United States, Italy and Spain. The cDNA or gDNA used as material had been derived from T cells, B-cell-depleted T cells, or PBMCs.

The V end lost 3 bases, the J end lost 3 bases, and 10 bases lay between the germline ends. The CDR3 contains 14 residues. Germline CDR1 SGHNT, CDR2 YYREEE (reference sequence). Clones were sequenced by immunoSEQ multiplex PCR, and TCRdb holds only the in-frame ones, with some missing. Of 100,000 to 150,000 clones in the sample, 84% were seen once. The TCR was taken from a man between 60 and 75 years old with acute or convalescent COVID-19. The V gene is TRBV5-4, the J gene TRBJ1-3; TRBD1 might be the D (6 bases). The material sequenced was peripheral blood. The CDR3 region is CASSSNRVGNTIYF. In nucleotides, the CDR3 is TGTGCCAGCAGCTCGAACAGGGTTGGAAACACCATATATTTT.